The TCR beta chain described here comes from a study of TIL therapy for anti-PD-1-resistant metastatic lung cancer. General study findings and limits: TIL cultures after expansion showed higher clonality and lower diversity than baseline tumor (median 6% vs 31%). Many TIL product clones were absent from baseline tumor, suggesting clonal contraction.

Comment on this clone: Its antigen is not known.

The immunoSEQ assay was v3. Each library reached about 2.1 million read pairs, or about 5-6.5 million at deep level. The repertoire was sequenced with immunoSEQ multiplex PCR; TCRdb's copy has only in-frame clones and lacks some. The table records tens of thousands of clones, less than 75% of them present only once. Noted time point: pre-treatment sample, taken before nivolumab and TIL therapy. Pleural nodules or supraclavicular lymph nodes made up most of the excised metastases sampled. Tumor harvest preceded PD-1/PD-L1 blockade, followed by nivolumab treatment. This CDR3 is built from 15 residues. V lost 2 bases to trimming and J lost 8 bases, with 15 bases between them. Looked up from germline, CDR1 is LGHNA and CDR2 is YSLEER.

Sequenced material: tumor tissue, taken at baseline. The receptor was derived from a person aged 25 to 85 with non-small cell lung cancer. The rearrangement joins TRBV4-3 to TRBJ1-4, with D possibly TRBD1 on 6 matching bases. Here the CDR3 DNA reads TGCGCCAGCAGCCAAACAGGGAGGGGCCAGGAAAAACTGTTTTTT. It specifies CASSQTGRGQEKLFF.